This T cell receptor (beta chain) comes out of a study of blood T cells in healthy people across ages. The use of a sample-barcoded 5' primer and a J-beta primer mix characterized a second PCR of roughly 6 to 11 cycles. MiXCR, run by TCRdb on the 5' RACE reads, gives a single entry per CDR3 protein. The table has over 1,500,000 distinct CDR3 sequences, 49% seen once. This CDR3 is built from 14 residues. Germline V gene data show CDR1 as SGHTA and CDR2 as FQGNSA. Trimming took off 1 base at V and 6 bases at J, with 11 bases between the two ends. All donors came from Russia, were Caucasian and healthy, and spanned ages roughly 6 to 95.

Sequencing was carried out using blood. The chain joins TRBV7-2 to TRBJ2-3; the D is unclear. The TCR sequence derives from a middle-aged woman in good health. The CDR3 spells CASSLGATFDTQYF. In DNA, the CDR3 is TGTGCCAGCAGCTTAGGCGCTACTTTTGATACGCAGTATTTT.